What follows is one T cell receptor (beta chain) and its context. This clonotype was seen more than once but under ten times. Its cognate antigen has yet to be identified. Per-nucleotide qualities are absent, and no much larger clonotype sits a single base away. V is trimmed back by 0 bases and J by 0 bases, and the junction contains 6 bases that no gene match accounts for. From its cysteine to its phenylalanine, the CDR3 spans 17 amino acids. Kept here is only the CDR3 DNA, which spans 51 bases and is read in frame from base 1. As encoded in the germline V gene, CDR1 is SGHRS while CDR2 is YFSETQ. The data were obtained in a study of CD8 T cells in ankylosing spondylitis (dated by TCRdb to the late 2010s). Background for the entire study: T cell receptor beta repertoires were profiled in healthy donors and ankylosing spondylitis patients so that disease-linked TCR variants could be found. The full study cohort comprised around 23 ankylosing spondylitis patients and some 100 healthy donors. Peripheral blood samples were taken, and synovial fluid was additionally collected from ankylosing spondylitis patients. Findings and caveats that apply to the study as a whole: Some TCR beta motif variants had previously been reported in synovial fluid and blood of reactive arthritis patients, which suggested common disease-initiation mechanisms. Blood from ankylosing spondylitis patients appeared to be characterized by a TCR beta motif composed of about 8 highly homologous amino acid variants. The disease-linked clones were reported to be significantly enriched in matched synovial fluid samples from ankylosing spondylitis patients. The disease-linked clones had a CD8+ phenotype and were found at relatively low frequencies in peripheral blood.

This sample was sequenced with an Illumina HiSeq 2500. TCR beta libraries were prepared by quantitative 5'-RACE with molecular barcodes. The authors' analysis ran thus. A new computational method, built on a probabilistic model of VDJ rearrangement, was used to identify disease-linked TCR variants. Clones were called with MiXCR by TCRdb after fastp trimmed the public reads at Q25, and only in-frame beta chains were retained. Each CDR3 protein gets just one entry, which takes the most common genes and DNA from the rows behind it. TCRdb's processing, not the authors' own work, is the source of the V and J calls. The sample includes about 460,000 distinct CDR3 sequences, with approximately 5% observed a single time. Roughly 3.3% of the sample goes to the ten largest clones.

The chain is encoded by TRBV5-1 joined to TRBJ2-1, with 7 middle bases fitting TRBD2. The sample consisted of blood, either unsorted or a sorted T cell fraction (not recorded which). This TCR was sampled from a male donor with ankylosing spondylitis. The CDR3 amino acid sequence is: CASSLEMRGYSYNEQFF. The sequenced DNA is TGCGCCAGCAGCTTGGAAATGCGGGGGTACTCCTACAATGAGCAGTTCTTC.